This TCR beta chain was profiled in a study of shared T cell receptors in the human thymus. Method: immunoSEQ multiplex PCR; TCRdb's copy keeps in-frame clones and lacks some. This table has over 650,000 clones, over 75% appearing once. This sample was also put to use in a study of human thymus T cells.

Sequencing used thymocytes. This sequence was found in a boy less than two years old with a congenital heart defect.

The CDR3 coding sequence is TGTGCCAGCAGCCAGTTCCTTAGGGCAGGGCACACAGATACGCAGTATTTT. This codes for CASSQFLRAGHTDTQYF. This rearrangement joins TRBV4-2 to TRBJ2-3, with a weak D call TRBD1 (5 bases). The V gene's germline CDR1 is LGHNA and CDR2 YNFKEQ. The CDR3 totals 17 residues. V shed 3 bases and J shed 2 bases, with 18 bases lying between them.